The clone carrying this TCR beta chain was recorded a few times. Its antigen is unknown. One entry per CDR3 protein, called by TCRdb with MiXCR from the RT-PCR reads. Found here are about 530,000 distinct CDR3 sequences, 13% of them singletons; the top ten hold roughly 14%. These data originate in a study of response to subunit inactivated influenza vaccine. Study-wide results and limits: Authors suggested each seasonal influenza vaccination recruits few new T cells.

The sequences come from PBMCs from blood, collected about 40 days after vaccination. The sequence was collected from a man aged 45-65 years who received an inactivated influenza vaccine.

The chain's CDR3 is CASSSPTSGGASTYEQYF. CDR3 in DNA: TGTGCCAGCAGCTCACCGACTAGCGGGGGGGCCTCAACCTACGAGCAGTACTTC. V and J are TRBV11-1 and TRBJ2-7; 14 bases match TRBD2. Germline CDR1 and CDR2: SGHAT and FQDESV (reference sequence). The ends lost 4 bases at V and 2 bases at J; junction bases unmatched: 10. CDR3 size: 18 residues.